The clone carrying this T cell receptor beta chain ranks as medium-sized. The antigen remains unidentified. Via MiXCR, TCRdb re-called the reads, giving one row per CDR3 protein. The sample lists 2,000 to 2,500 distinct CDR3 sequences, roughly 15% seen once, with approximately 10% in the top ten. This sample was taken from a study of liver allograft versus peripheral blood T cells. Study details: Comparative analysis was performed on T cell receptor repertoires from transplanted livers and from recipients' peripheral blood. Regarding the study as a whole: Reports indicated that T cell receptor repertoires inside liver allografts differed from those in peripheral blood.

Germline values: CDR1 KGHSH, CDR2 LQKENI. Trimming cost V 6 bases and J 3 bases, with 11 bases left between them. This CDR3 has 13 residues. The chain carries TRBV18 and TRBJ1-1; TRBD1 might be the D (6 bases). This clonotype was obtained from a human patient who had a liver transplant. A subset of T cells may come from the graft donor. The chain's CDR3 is CASSSTGYTEAFF. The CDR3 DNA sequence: TGTGCCAGCTCCTCGACAGGCTACACTGAAGCTTTCTTT. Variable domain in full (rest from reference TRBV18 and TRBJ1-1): NAGVMQNPRHLVRRRGQEARLRCSPMKGHSHVYWYRQLPEEGLKFMVYLQKENIIDESGMPKERFSAEFPKEGPSILRIQQVVRGDSAAYFCASSSTGYTEAFFGQGTRLTVV.